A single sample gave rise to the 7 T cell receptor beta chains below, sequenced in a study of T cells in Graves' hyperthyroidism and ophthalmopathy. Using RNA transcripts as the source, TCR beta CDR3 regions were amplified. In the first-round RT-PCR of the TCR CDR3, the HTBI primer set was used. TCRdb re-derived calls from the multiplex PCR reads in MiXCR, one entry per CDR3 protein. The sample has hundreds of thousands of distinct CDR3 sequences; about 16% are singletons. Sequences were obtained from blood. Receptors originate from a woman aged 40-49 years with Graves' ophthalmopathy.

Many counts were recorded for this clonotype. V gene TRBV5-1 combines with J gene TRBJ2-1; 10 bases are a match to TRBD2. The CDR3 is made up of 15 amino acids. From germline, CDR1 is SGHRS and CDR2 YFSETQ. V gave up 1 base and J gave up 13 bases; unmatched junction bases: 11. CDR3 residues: CASSLSVAGGAQQFF. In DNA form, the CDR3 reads TGCGCCAGCAGCTTGTCGGTAGCGGGAGGCGCCCAACAGTTCTTC.

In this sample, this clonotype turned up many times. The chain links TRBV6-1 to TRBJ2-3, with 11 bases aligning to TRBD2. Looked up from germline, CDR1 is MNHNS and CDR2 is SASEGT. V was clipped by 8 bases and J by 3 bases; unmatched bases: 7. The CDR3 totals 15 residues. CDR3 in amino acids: CASSETSGMTDTQYF. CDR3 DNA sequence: TGTGCCAGCTCGGAGACTAGCGGGATGACAGATACGCAGTATTTT.

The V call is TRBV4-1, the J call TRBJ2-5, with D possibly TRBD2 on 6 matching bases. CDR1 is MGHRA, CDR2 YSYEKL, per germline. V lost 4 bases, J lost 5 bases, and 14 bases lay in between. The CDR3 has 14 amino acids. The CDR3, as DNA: TGCGCCAGCAGCCGAACCGGGACTCAGGAGACCCAGTACTTC. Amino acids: CASSRTGTQETQYF.

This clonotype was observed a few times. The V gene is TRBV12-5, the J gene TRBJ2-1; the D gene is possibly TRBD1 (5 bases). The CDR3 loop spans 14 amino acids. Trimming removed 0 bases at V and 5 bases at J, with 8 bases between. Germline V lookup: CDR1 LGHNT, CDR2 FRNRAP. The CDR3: CASGLVPGNNEQFF. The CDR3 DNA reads TGTGCTAGTGGTTTGGTCCCAGGGAACAATGAGCAGTTCTTC.

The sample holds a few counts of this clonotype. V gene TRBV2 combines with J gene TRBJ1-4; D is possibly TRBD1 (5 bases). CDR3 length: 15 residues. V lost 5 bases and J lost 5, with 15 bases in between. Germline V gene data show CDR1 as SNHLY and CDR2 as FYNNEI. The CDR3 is CASSRRGTANEKLFF. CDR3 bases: TGTGCCAGCAGTCGCCGCGGGACGGCGAATGAAAAACTGTTTTTT.

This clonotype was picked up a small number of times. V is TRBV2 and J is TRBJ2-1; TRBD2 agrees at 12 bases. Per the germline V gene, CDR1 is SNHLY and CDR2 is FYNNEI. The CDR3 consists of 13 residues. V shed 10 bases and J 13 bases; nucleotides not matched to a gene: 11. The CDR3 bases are TGTGCCACCCGGACTAGCGGGGCCCTAGGACAGTTCTTC. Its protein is CATRTSGALGQFF.

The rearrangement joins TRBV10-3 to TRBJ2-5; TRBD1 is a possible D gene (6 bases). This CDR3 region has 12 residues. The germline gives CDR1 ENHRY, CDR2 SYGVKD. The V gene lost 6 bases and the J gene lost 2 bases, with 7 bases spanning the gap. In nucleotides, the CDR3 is TGTGCCATCAGGGACAGACAAGAGACCCAGTACTTC. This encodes CAIRDRQETQYF.